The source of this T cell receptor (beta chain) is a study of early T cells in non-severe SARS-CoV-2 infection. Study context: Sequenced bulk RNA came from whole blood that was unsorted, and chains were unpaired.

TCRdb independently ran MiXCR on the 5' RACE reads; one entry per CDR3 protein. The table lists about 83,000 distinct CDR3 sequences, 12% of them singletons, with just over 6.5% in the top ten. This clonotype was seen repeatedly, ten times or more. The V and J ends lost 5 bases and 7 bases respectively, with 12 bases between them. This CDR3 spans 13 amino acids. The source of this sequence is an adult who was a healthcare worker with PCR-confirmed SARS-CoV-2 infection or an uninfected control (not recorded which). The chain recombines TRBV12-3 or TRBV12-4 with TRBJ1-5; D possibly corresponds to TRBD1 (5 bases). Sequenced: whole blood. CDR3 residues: CASSQGRGQPQHF. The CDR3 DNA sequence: TGTGCCAGCAGTCAGGGACGCGGGCAGCCCCAGCATTTT.